This TCR beta chain was captured by sequencing in a study of T cells in localized non-small cell lung cancer. Concerning this clone itself: Its cognate antigen is unknown.

The germline CDR1 and CDR2 sequences are SGHNT and YENEEA. This CDR3 comprises 15 residues. V was cut by 5 bases and J by 8 bases, with 18 bases left in between. General study results and limits: Exceeding tumor, uninvolved adjacent lung had the highest T cell clonality. The tumor had only one region sequenced, so heterogeneity remains possible. A median of roughly 52 of the top 100 tumor clones appeared in adjacent lung, which was paired and uninvolved.

Sequencing was performed with immunoSEQ multiplex PCR; in TCRdb, only in-frame clones are kept and a portion is missing. The sample records roughly 1,500 clones, approximately 20% being singletons. This material consisted of normal lung tissue next to the tumor, taken before any cancer treatment. The chain recombines TRBV11-3 with TRBJ1-4, with a tentative D call TRBD1 (5 bases). This sequence originates from a woman aged 35-75 years with stage I lung adenocarcinoma. CDR3 loop: CASSPTGGFLEKLFF. In DNA, the CDR3 is TGTGCCAGCAGCCCAACGGGGGGGTTTCTGGAAAAACTGTTTTTT.